This T cell receptor (beta chain) was retrieved from a study of cytomegalovirus exposure and HLA in healthy donors. V lost 10 bases and J lost 0, with 13 bases in between. Germline V gene data show CDR1 as ENHRY and CDR2 as SYGVKD. The CDR3 is 14 amino acids. Overall study results and limits: A later analysis found most CMV-associated TCR beta chains apparently HLA-restricted. TCR beta sequences reportedly predicted the HLA-A and HLA-B alleles of most subjects accurately. Under in vitro conditions, three CMV-associated chains were confirmed as specific for CMV antigens.

Both 60 Vbeta primers and 13 Jbeta primers went into the PCR. Assay used: immunoSEQ multiplex PCR; TCRdb lists only in-frame clones, some missing. Here the sample spans about 71,000 clones, less than 75% being singletons. A note on this clone: Its specificity is unknown.

The J gene is TRBJ1-3, the V gene TRBV10-3; D uncertain. This TCR was sampled from a man aged 40-49 years in good health and CMV-seropositive. Sample: PBMCs. The CDR3 here is CATDPGSSGNTIYF. CDR3 nucleotide sequence: TGTGCCACTGATCCGGGATCCTCTGGAAACACCATATATTTT.